This T cell receptor (beta chain) is drawn from a study of T cells expressing NK-cell markers. After re-calling the 5' RACE reads, TCRdb lists one entry per CDR3 protein, DNA absent. In all, the sample yields about 170,000 distinct CDR3 sequences. The length of the CDR3 is 12 residues. CDR1 KGHSH and CDR2 LQKENI come from the germline V gene. V and J are TRBV18 and TRBJ1-1. This sequence originates from a man aged 18-70 years in good health. Source material: blood T cells: a sorted CD56 or NKG2C T cell subset, CD4+ or CD8+ T cells, or bulk PBMC T cells (not recorded which). CDR3 sequence: CASSSLAPEAFF.